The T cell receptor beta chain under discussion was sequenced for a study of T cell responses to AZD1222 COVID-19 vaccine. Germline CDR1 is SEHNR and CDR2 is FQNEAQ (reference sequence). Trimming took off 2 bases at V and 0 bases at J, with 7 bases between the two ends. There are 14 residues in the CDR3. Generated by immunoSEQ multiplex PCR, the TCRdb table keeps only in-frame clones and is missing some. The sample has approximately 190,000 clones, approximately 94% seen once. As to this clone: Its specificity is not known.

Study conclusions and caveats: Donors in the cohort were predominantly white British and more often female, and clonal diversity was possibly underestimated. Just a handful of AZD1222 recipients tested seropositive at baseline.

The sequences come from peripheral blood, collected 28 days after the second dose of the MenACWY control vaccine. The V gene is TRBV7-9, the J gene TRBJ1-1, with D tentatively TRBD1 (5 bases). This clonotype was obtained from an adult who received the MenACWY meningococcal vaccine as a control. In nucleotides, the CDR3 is TGTGCCAGCAGCTTATTGACAGTGAACACTGAAGCTTTCTTT. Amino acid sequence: CASSLLTVNTEAFF. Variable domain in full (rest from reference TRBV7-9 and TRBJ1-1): DTGVSQNPRHKITKRGQNVTFRCDPISEHNRLYWYRQTLGQGPEFLTYFQNEAQLEKSRLLSDRFSAERPKGSFSTLEIQRTEQGDSAMYLCASSLLTVNTEAFFGQGTRLTVV.